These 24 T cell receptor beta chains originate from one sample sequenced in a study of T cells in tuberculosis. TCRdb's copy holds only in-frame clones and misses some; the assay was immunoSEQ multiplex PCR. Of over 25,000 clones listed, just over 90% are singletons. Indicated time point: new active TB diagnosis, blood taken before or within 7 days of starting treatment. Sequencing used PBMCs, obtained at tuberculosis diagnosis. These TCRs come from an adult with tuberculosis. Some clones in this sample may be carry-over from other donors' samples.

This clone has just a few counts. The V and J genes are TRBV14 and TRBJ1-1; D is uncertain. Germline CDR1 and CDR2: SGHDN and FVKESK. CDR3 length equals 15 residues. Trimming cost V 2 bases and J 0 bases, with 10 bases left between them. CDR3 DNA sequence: TGTGCCAGCAGCCAAAGCAGCAGGTTGAACACTGAAGCTTTCTTT. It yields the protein CASSQSSRLNTEAFF.

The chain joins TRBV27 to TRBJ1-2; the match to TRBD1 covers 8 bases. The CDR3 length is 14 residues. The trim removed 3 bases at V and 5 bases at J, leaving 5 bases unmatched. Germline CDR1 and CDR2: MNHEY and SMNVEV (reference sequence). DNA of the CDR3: TGTGCCAGCAGTTTTTCCGGACAGGGATATGGCTACACCTTC. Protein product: CASSFSGQGYGYTF.

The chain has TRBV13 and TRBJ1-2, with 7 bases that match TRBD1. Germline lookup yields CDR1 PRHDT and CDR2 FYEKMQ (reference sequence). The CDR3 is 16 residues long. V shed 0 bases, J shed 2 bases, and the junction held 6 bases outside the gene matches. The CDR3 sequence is CASSLGLRGRNYGYTF. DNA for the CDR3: TGTGCCAGCAGCTTAGGATTGAGGGGGCGGAACTATGGCTACACCTTC.

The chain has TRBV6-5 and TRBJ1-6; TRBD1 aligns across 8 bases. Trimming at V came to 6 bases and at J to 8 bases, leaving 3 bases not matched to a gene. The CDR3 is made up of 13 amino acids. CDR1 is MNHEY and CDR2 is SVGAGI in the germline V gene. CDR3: CASSGTGHSPLHF. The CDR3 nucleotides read TGTGCCAGCAGCGGGACAGGTCATTCACCCCTCCACTTT.

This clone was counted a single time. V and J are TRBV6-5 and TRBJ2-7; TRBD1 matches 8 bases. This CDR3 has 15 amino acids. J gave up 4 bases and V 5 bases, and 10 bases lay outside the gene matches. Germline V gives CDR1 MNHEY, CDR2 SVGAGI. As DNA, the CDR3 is TGTGCCAGCAGTCGCACAGGGGGGTTGGAGTACGAGCAGTACTTC. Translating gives CASSRTGGLEYEQYF.

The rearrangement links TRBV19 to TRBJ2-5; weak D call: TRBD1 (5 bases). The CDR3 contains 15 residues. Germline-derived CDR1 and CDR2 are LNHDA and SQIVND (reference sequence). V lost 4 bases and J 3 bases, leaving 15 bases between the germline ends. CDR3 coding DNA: TGTGCCAGTAGTACAACAGGCGTCCACAAAGAGACCCAGTACTTC. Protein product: CASSTTGVHKETQYF.

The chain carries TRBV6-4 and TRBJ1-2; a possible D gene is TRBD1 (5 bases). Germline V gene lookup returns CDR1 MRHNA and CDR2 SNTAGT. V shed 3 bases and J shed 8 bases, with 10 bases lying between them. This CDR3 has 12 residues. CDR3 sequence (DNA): TGTGCCAGCAGTGAGCCAGGGATAGGCTACACCTTC. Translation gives CASSEPGIGYTF.

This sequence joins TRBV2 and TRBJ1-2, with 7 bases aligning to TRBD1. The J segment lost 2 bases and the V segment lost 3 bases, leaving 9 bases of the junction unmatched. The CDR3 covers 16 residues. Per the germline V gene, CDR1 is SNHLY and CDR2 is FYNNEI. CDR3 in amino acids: CASSDPLTGRNYGYTF. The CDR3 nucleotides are TGTGCCAGCAGTGATCCCTTGACAGGGCGCAACTATGGCTACACCTTC. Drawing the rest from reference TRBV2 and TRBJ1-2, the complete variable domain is EPEVTQTPSHQVTQMGQEVILRCVPISNHLYFYWYRQILGQKVEFLVSFYNNEISEKSEIFDDQFSVERPDGSNFTLKIRSTKLEDSAMYFCASSDPLTGRNYGYTFGSGTRLTVV.

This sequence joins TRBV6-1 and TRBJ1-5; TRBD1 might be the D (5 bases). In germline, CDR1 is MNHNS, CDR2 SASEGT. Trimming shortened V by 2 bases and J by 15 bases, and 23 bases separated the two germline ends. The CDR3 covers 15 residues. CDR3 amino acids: CASSEIRSGSIKGHF. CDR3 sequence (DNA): TGTGCCAGCAGTGAAATTAGGTCAGGGTCGATAAAGGGGCATTTT.

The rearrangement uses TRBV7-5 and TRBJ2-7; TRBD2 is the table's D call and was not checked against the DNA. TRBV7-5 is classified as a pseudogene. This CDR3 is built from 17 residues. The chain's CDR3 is CVRSPRDSTSESYEQYF. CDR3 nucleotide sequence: TGTGTCAGAAGCCCCCGGGACTCGACTTCGGAATCCTACGAGCAGTACTTC.

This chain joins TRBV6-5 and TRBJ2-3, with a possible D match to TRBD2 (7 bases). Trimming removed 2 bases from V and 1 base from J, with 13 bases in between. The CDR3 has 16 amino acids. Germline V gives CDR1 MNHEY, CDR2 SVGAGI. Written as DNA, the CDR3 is TGTGCCAGCAGTTACATCAGGGGAGGGGGCACAGATACGCAGTATTTT. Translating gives CASSYIRGGGTDTQYF.

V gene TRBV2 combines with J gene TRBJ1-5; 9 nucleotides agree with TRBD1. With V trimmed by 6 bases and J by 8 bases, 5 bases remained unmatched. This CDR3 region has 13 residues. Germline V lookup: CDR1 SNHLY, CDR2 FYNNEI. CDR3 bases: TGTGCCAGCAGGGAACAGGGGGCTGAGCCCCAGCATTTT. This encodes CASREQGAEPQHF.

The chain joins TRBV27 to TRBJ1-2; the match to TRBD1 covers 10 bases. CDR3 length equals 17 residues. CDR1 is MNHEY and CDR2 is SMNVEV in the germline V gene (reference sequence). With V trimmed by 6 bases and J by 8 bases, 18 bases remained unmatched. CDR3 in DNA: TGTGCCAGCAGCCTAACCAGGTGGGGGACAGGGGCAAGGGGCTACACCTTC. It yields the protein CASSLTRWGTGARGYTF.

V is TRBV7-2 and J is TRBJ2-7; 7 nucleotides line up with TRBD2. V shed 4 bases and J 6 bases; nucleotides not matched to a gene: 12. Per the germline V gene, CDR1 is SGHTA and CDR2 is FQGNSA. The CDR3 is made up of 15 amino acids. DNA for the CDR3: TGTGCCAGCAGCTCCACTAGCGATCATAGTGCCGAGCAGTACTTC. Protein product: CASSSTSDHSAEQYF.

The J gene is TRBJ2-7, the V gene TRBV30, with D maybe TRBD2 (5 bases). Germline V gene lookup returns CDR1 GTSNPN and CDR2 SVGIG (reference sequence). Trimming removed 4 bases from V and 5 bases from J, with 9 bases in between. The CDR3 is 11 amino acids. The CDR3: CAWTAGHEQYF. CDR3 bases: TGTGCCTGGACGGCGGGTCACGAGCAGTACTTC.

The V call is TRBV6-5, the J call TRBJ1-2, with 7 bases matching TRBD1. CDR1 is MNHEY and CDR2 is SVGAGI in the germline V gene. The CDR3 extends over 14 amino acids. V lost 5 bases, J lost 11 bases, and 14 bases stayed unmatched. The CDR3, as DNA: TGTGCCAGCAGTCCCCGGGGACAGACGAAGTGGTACACCTTC. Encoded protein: CASSPRGQTKWYTF.

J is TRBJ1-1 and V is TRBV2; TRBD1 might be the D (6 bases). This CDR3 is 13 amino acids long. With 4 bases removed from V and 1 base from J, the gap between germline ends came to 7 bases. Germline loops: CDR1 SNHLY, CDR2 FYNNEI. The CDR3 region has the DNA TGTGCCAGCAGTGGACAGGAGAACACTGAAGCTTTCTTT. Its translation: CASSGQENTEAFF.

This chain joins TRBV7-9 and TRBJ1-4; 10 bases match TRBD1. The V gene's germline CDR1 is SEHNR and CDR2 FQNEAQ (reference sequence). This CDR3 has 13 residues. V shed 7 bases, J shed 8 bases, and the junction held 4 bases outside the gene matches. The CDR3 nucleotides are TGTGCCAGCACCGGACAGGGGGGAGAAAAACTGTTTTTT. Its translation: CASTGQGGEKLFF.

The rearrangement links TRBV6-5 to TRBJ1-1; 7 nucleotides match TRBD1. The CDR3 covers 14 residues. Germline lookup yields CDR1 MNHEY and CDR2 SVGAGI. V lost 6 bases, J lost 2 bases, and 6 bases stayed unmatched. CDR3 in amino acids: CASRPGQANTEAFF. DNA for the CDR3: TGTGCCAGCAGACCCGGACAGGCTAACACTGAAGCTTTCTTT.

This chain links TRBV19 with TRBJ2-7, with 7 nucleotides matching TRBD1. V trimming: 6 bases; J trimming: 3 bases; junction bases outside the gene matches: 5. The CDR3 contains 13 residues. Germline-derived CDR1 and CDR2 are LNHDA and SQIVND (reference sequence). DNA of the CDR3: TGTGCCAGTAGCATGGGACAGCTCTACGAGCAGTACTTC. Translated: CASSMGQLYEQYF.

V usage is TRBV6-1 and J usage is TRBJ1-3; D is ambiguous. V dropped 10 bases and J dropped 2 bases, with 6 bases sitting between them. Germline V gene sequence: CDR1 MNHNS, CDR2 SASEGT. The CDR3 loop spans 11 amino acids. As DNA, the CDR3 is TGTGCCACCGCGCCTGGAAACACCATATATTTT. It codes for CATAPGNTIYF.

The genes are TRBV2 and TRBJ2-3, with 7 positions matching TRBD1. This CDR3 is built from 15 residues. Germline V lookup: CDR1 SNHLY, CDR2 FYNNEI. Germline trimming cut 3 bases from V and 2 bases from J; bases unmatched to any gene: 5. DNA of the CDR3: TGTGCCAGCAGTGACGGGACAGATCTCACAGATACGCAGTATTTT. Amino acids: CASSDGTDLTDTQYF.

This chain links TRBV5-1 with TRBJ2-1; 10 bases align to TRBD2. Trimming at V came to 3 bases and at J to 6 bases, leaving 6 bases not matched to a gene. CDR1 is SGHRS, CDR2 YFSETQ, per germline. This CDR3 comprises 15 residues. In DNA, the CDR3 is TGCGCCAGCAGCTCCTTAGCGGGGGGTGGCAATGAGCAGTTCTTC. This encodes CASSSLAGGGNEQFF.

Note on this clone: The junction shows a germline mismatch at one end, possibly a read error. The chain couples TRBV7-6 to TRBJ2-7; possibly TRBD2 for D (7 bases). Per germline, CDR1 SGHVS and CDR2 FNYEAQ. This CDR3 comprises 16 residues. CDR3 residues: CASSLRGRGGSGVVFF. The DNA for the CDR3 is TGTGCCAGCAGCTTAAGGGGGAGGGGAGGCAGCGGAGTTGTTTTCTTC.